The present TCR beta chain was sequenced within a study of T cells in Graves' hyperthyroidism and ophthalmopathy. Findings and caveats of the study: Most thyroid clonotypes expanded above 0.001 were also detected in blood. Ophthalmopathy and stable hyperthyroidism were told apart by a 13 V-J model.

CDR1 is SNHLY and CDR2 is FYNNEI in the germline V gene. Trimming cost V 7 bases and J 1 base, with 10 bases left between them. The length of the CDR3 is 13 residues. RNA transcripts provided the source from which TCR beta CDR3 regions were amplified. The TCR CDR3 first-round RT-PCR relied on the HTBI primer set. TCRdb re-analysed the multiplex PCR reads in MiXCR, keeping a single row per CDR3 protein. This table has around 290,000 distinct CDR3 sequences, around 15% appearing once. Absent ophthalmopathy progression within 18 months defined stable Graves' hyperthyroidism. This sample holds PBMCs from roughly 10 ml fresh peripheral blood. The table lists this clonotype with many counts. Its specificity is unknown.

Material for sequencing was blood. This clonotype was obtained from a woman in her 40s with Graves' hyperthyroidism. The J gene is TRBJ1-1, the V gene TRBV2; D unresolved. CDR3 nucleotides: TGTGCCAGCACCACACACCCGAACACTGAAGCTTTCTTT. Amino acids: CASTTHPNTEAFF.